The 28 T cell receptor beta chains given below trace back to one sample, sequenced in a study of molecular identifiers for immune sequencing clone quantification. TCRdb redid the calling of the PCR reads with MiXCR, one entry per CDR3 protein. The sample contains some 650,000 distinct CDR3 sequences, 15% to 20% of which appear only once. Material for sequencing was naive CD8+ T cells from blood, with Jurkat cell RNA spiked in. The subset here: FACS-sorted CD8+CD4-CCR7+CD45RA+ naive T cells. The receptors come from a human donor in good health. Some libraries in this study had Jurkat cell RNA spiked in.

The sample holds many counts of this clonotype. This chain connects TRBV14 to TRBJ1-4; possible D gene TRBD1, 5 bases. Germline V lookup: CDR1 SGHDN, CDR2 FVKESK. V lost 0 bases and J 0 bases, leaving 14 bases between the germline ends. The CDR3 spans 18 residues. CDR3 nucleotide sequence: TGTGCCAGCAGCCAAGATCCGATGCGAGGGGCAACTAATGAAAAACTGTTTTTT. Translating it yields CASSQDPMRGATNEKLFF.

There are many counts of this clonotype. The chain carries TRBV7-8 and TRBJ1-4; D call uncertain. This CDR3 has 14 residues. Trimming cost V 7 bases and J 5 bases, with 14 bases left between them. Looked up from germline, CDR1 is SGHVS and CDR2 is FQNEAQ. The CDR3 is CASTPIFGNEKLFF. In DNA, the CDR3 is TGTGCCAGCACCCCCATTTTCGGCAATGAAAAACTGTTTTTT.

This clonotype was counted many times. The gene calls are TRBV5-1 and TRBJ1-1; TRBD1 agrees at 8 bases. The CDR3 has 15 amino acids. Germline CDR1 reads SGHRS; CDR2 reads YFSETQ. After removal of 0 bases from V and 5 bases from J, the junction contained 6 bases not matched to a gene. The CDR3 nucleotides read TGCGCCAGCAGCTTGGGGCAGGGGGCTTCAACTGAAGCTTTCTTT. This translates into CASSLGQGASTEAFF. The complete variable domain, with remaining parts taken from reference TRBV5-1 and TRBJ1-1, reads KAGVTQTPRYLIKTRGQQVTLSCSPISGHRSVSWYQQTPGQGLQFLFEYFSETQRNKGNFPGRFSGRQFSNSRSEMNVSTLELGDSALYLCASSLGQGASTEAFFGQGTRLTVV.

This clonotype has just a few counts. This chain joins TRBV30 and TRBJ1-1; a weak D match, TRBD1 (6 bases). In germline, CDR1 is GTSNPN, CDR2 SVGIG (reference sequence). The CDR3 covers 15 residues. Trimming pared 4 bases from V and 2 bases from J, leaving 17 bases between. CDR3 nucleotide sequence: TGTGCCTGGATGCTCACAGGGCTTGCAAACACTGAAGCTTTCTTT. Translating gives CAWMLTGLANTEAFF. Filled out from reference TRBV30 and TRBJ1-1, the complete variable domain reads SQTIHQWPATLVQPVGSPLSLECTVEGTSNPNLYWYRQAAGRGLQLLFYSVGIGQISSEVPQNLSASRPQDRQFILSSKKLLLSDSGFYLCAWMLTGLANTEAFFGQGTRLTVV.

V is TRBV5-5 and J is TRBJ2-7, with 7 nucleotides matching TRBD2. CDR3 length: 15 residues. The V gene's germline CDR1 is SGHKS and CDR2 YYEKEE (reference sequence). Germline trimming cut 4 bases from V and 5 bases from J; bases unmatched to any gene: 12. The CDR3 DNA follows: TGTGCCAGCAGCCACATCCAGTCCGGGAGGAACGAGCAGTACTTC. Translation gives CASSHIQSGRNEQYF.

The chain employs TRBV6-2 or TRBV6-3 and TRBJ1-2, with D uncertain. Germline assignment: CDR1 MNHEY and CDR2 SVGEGT. The CDR3 loop spans 13 amino acids. V was clipped by 8 bases and J by 6 bases, with 16 bases between them. CDR3 protein: CASVSLPGNGYTF. CDR3 nucleotide sequence: TGTGCCAGCGTCAGCCTGCCCGGGAATGGCTACACCTTC.

In its sample, this clonotype was seen many times. J is TRBJ2-7 and V is TRBV4-3; perhaps TRBD1 as D (5 bases). The CDR3 has 15 residues. V was trimmed by 0 bases and J by 4 bases, leaving 13 bases between them. Per the germline V gene, CDR1 is LGHNA and CDR2 is YSLEER. The CDR3 DNA is TGCGCCAGCAGCCAAGAAACAGGTGTTGGGTACGAGCAGTACTTC. Its protein product is CASSQETGVGYEQYF.

This clonotype was observed many times. V usage is TRBV4-3 and J usage is TRBJ2-5; 9 positions match TRBD2. This CDR3 region has 18 residues. V shed 0 bases, J shed 2 bases, and the junction held 10 bases outside the gene matches. The V gene's germline CDR1 is LGHNA and CDR2 YSLEER. The CDR3 here is CASSQDARGGVQQETQYF. The CDR3 DNA is TGCGCCAGCAGCCAAGATGCGCGGGGGGGGGTCCAACAAGAGACCCAGTACTTC.

Ten or more counts support this clonotype. CDR3 in DNA: TGTGCCAGCAGCCGGAGGGACGGCAGCTCCTACGAGCAGTACTTC. Translating it yields CASSRRDGSSYEQYF. The chain joins TRBV7-9 to TRBJ2-7; a possible D gene is TRBD2 (6 bases). Germline V gene lookup returns CDR1 SEHNR and CDR2 FQNEAQ (reference sequence). CDR3 size: 15 residues. With 5 bases removed from V and 0 bases from J, the gap between germline ends came to 14 bases.

At least ten counts were recorded for this clonotype. Here the CDR3 reads CASRDLANDWEQFF. The CDR3 region has the DNA TGTGCCAGCAGAGATTTGGCCAATGATTGGGAGCAGTTCTTC. The chain employs TRBV6-2 or TRBV6-3 and TRBJ2-1; D uncertain. Trimming cost V 6 bases and J 10 bases, with 19 bases left between them. CDR1 and CDR2 (germline): MNHEY, SVGEGT. CDR3 length: 14 amino acids.

This clonotype was seen many times. This rearrangement joins TRBV7-9 to TRBJ1-1; 8 nucleotides align to TRBD1. Germline values: CDR1 SEHNR, CDR2 FQNEAQ (reference sequence). The CDR3 is made up of 13 amino acids. Germline trimming cut 0 bases from V and 7 bases from J; bases unmatched to any gene: 1. The CDR3 spells CASSLATGGEAFF. The CDR3 region has the DNA TGTGCCAGCAGCTTAGCAACAGGGGGTGAAGCTTTCTTT.

This clonotype occurred many times. The V call is TRBV14, the J call TRBJ2-2; D is uncertain. The CDR3 covers 15 residues. V gave up 1 base and J gave up 0 bases, with 6 bases separating them. Germline V lookup: CDR1 SGHDN, CDR2 FVKESK. As DNA, the CDR3 is TGTGCCAGCAGCCAAGGGACGACGAACACCGGGGAGCTGTTTTTT. It codes for CASSQGTTNTGELFF. Looking up the rest from reference TRBV14 and TRBJ2-2 gives the full variable domain: EAGVTQFPSHSVIEKGQTVTLRCDPISGHDNLYWYRRVMGKEIKFLLHFVKESKQDESGMPNNRFLAERTGGTYSTLKVQPAELEDSGVYFCASSQGTTNTGELFFGEGSRLTVL.

This clonotype was counted ten times or more. The chain recombines TRBV7-9 with TRBJ2-6; maybe TRBD2 (5 bases). The CDR3 is 15 amino acids. CDR1 and CDR2 (germline): SEHNR, FQNEAQ (reference sequence). V shed 5 bases and J shed 0 bases, with 8 bases lying between them. The CDR3 DNA reads as TGTGCCAGCAGCACTAGGGACTCTGGGGCCAACGTCCTGACTTTC. As protein: CASSTRDSGANVLTF.

There are many counts of this clonotype. The rearrangement links TRBV20-1 to TRBJ2-7; D unresolved. Per the germline V gene, CDR1 is DFQATT and CDR2 is SNEGSKA (reference sequence). Trimming pared 2 bases from V and 2 bases from J, leaving 10 bases between. The CDR3 runs 13 residues. CDR3 region: CSARSGLPYEQYF. DNA for the CDR3: TGCAGTGCTAGATCCGGGCTTCCCTACGAGCAGTACTTC.

This clonotype was counted many times. The chain joins TRBV7-9 to TRBJ2-2; 9 bases align to TRBD1. The ends lost 5 bases at V and 3 bases at J; junction bases unmatched: 7. Looked up from germline, CDR1 is SEHNR and CDR2 is FQNEAQ (reference sequence). The CDR3 sequence is 16 residues long. The chain's CDR3 is CASSTTGQGYTGELFF. The DNA of the CDR3 is TGTGCCAGCAGCACGACGGGACAGGGATACACCGGGGAGCTGTTTTTT.

Regarding this clonotype: A read error is possible here, since a much larger clone lies one base away. This chain connects TRBV7-2 to TRBJ2-5; 7 nucleotides match TRBD2. CDR1 and CDR2 (germline): SGHTA, FQGNSA. The CDR3 sequence is 15 residues long. The trim removed 3 bases at V and 5 bases at J, leaving 9 bases unmatched. The CDR3 region has the DNA TGTGCCAGCAGCTTCCCGCGGGGGAATCAGGAGACCCAGTACTTC. Protein product: CASSFPRGNQETQYF.

In its sample, this clonotype was seen many times. This chain joins TRBV10-3 and TRBJ2-7; the D is unclear. The V gene lost 10 bases and the J gene lost 5 bases, with 18 bases spanning the gap. The CDR3 sequence is 13 residues long. The germline gives CDR1 ENHRY, CDR2 SYGVKD. CDR3 loop: CATLGPQTNEQYF. In DNA form, the CDR3 reads TGTGCCACTCTAGGCCCCCAAACCAACGAGCAGTACTTC.

This clonotype was seen at least ten times. The V and J genes are TRBV29-1 and TRBJ1-1; weak D call: TRBD1 (5 bases). Germline V gives CDR1 SQVTM, CDR2 ANQGSEA. Trimming removed 0 bases from V and 0 bases from J, with 11 bases in between. The CDR3 is 15 amino acids. DNA for the CDR3: TGCAGCGTTGAAGATACCGTGGGGCTGAACACTGAAGCTTTCTTT. The encoded protein is CSVEDTVGLNTEAFF.

This clonotype has a count of ten or more. This chain joins TRBV14 and TRBJ2-7; D unresolved. V lost 0 bases and J lost 2, with 14 bases in between. CDR1 and CDR2 (germline): SGHDN, FVKESK. There are 16 residues in the CDR3. The CDR3 DNA reads as TGTGCCAGCAGCCAAGATCTATCGCCCCCGACCTACGAGCAGTACTTC. Encoded protein: CASSQDLSPPTYEQYF.

Regarding this clonotype: With a much larger clone just one base away, this may be a read error. V gene TRBV6-5 combines with J gene TRBJ2-7; no reliable D call. Trimming removed 3 bases at V and 7 bases at J, with 13 bases between. The CDR3 covers 13 residues. CDR1 is MNHEY, CDR2 SVGAGI, per germline. In nucleotides, the CDR3 is TGTGCCAGCAGTTATCACGGACCCGGGGAGCAGTACTTC. It encodes CASSYHGPGEQYF.

In its sample, this clonotype was seen many times. The V and J genes are TRBV13 and TRBJ2-1; no firm D call. V was shortened by 3 bases and J by 1 base, with 10 bases between the two germline ends. The CDR3 is 15 residues long. The germline V gene has CDR1 PRHDT and CDR2 FYEKMQ (reference sequence). The CDR3 nucleotides are TGTGCCAGCAGCTTCGGCCGGACGTCCTACAATGAGCAGTTCTTC. This sequence encodes CASSFGRTSYNEQFF.

This clonotype was seen only a few times. V is TRBV4-3 and J is TRBJ2-7; D is perhaps TRBD1 (5 bases). The CDR3 runs 16 residues. The germline CDR1 and CDR2 sequences are LGHNA and YSLEER. Trimming pared 0 bases from V and 2 bases from J, leaving 14 bases between. CDR3 region: CASSQDIGPGPYEQYF. CDR3 sequence (DNA): TGCGCCAGCAGCCAAGATATAGGTCCAGGGCCCTACGAGCAGTACTTC.

This clonotype showed up just a few times. A read error may be the cause here, since a much bigger clone is one base away. The chain links TRBV10-3 to TRBJ2-7; D uncertain. Deletions cut 4 bases from V and 5 bases from J, with 12 bases between. The CDR3 runs 13 residues. The V gene's germline CDR1 is ENHRY and CDR2 SYGVKD. CDR3 DNA sequence: TGTGCCATCAGTGTTGGCAAGGACGACGAGCAGTACTTC. Its translation: CAISVGKDDEQYF.

The chain joins TRBV20-1 to TRBJ2-3; 8 nucleotides agree with TRBD2. This CDR3 spans 19 amino acids. Germline loops: CDR1 DFQATT, CDR2 SNEGSKA (reference sequence). V was clipped by 6 bases and J by 0 bases; unmatched bases: 20. The CDR3 region is CSANIRDKRGGTSTDTQYF. As DNA, the CDR3 is TGCAGTGCCAATATCCGGGACAAACGCGGGGGGACGAGCACAGATACGCAGTATTTT.

This clonotype was seen a handful of times. The chain joins TRBV20-1 to TRBJ2-7; D may be TRBD2 (7 bases). The CDR3 extends over 18 amino acids. Germline CDR1 is DFQATT and CDR2 is SNEGSKA (reference sequence). V lost 6 bases, J lost 7 bases, and 34 bases lay in between. This CDR3 is CSAGGWGDNPHVTGEQYF. The CDR3 DNA follows: TGCAGTGCCGGGGGGTGGGGGGACAACCCGCATGTAACCGGTGAGCAGTACTTC.

The V and J genes are TRBV5-8 and TRBJ1-2; maybe TRBD1 (6 bases). CDR3 length: 14 amino acids. Germline-derived CDR1 and CDR2 are SGHTS and YDEGEE. Trimming took 4 bases from V and 3 from J, leaving 13 bases between them. The CDR3 sequence is CASSRRDTYYGYTF. CDR3 sequence (DNA): TGTGCCAGCAGCCGTAGGGACACCTACTATGGCTACACCTTC.

This clonotype has a count of ten or more. The rearrangement uses TRBV7-2 and TRBJ1-5; D is possibly TRBD1 (5 bases). V was pared by 5 bases and J by 2 bases, with 10 bases between. In germline, CDR1 is SGHTA, CDR2 FQGNSA. The length of the CDR3 is 14 residues. DNA of the CDR3: TGTGCCAGCAGCCCCGACAGCGGCAATCAGCCCCAGCATTTT. It encodes CASSPDSGNQPQHF. Combining the CDR3 with reference TRBV7-2 and TRBJ1-5 gives the whole variable domain GAGVSQSPSNKVTEKGKDVELRCDPISGHTALYWYRQSLGQGLEFLIYFQGNSAPDKSGLPSDRFSAERTGGSVSTLTIQRTQQEDSAVYLCASSPDSGNQPQHFGDGTRLSIL.

This chain uses TRBV6-2 or TRBV6-3 with TRBJ2-1; TRBD2 matches 10 bases. There are 18 residues in the CDR3. Germline loops: CDR1 MNHEY, CDR2 SVGEGT. V trimming: 2 bases; J trimming: 6 bases; junction bases outside the gene matches: 13. For the CDR3, the DNA is TGTGCCAGCAGTTACCCAGGTTCGGCGAGACTAGCGGGCAATGAGCAGTTCTTC. It specifies CASSYPGSARLAGNEQFF.